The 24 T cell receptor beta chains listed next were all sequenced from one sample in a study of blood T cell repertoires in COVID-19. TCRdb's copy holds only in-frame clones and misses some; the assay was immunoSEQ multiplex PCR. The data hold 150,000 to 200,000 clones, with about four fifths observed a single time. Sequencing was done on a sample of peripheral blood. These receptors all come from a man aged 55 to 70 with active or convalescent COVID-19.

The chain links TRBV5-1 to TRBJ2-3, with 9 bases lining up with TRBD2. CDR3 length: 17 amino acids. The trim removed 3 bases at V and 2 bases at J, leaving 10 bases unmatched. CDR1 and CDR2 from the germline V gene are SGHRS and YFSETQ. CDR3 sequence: CASSSAISGGTTDTQYF. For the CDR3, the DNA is TGCGCCAGCAGCTCTGCTATTAGCGGGGGAACCACAGATACGCAGTATTTT.

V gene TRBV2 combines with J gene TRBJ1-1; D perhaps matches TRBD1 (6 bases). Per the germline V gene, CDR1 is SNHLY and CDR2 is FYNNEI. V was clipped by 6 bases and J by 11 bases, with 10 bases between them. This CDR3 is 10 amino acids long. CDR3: CASRQGWAFF. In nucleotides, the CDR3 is TGTGCCAGCAGACAGGGATGGGCTTTCTTT.

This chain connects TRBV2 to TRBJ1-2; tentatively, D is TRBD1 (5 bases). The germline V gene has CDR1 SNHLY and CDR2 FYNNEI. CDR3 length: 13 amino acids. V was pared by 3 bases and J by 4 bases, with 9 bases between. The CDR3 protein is CASSDTGSYGYTF. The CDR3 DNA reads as TGTGCCAGCAGTGATACAGGATCCTATGGCTACACCTTC.

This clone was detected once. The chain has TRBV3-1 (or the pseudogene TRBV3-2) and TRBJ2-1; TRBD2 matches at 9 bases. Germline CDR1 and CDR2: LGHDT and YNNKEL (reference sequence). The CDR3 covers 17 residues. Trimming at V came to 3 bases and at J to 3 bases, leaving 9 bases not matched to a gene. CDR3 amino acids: CASSQSRGGRVYNEQFF. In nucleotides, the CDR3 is TGTGCCAGCAGCCAGTCCCGGGGCGGGAGGGTCTACAATGAGCAGTTCTTC.

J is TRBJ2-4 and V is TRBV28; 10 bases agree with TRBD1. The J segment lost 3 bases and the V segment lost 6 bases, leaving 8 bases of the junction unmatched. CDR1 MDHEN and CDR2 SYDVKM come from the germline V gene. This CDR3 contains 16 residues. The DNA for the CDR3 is TGTGCCAGCAGCCCCCGACAGGGGGCGGTCAAAAACATTCAGTACTTC. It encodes CASSPRQGAVKNIQYF.

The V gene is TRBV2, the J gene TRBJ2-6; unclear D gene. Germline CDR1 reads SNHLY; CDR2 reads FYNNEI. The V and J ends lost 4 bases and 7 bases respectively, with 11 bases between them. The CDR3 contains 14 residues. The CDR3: CASSGLGSANVLTF. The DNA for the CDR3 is TGTGCCAGCAGTGGTCTGGGTAGCGCCAACGTCCTGACTTTC.

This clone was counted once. The CDR3 spells CASSVAMNTEAFF. In DNA, the CDR3 is TGTGCCAGCAGCGTAGCAATGAACACTGAAGCTTTCTTT. This sequence joins TRBV9 and TRBJ1-1, with D unresolved. The CDR3 runs to 13 residues. Between the trimmed V and J ends, which lost 0 bases and 0 bases, there was a span of 3 bases. Germline-derived CDR1 and CDR2 are SGDLS and YYNGEE.

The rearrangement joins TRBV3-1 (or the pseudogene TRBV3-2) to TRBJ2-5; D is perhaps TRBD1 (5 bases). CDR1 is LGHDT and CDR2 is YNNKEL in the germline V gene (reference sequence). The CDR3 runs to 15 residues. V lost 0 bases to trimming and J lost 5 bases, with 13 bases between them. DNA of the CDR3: TGTGCCAGCAGCCAAGATCAGGGATTCGGGGAGACCCAGTACTTC. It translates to CASSQDQGFGETQYF.

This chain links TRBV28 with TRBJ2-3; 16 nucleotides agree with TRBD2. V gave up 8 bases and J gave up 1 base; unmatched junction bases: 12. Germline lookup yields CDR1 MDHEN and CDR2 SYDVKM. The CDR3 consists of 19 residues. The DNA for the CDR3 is TGTGCCAGCCTTAACCCGGGACTAGCGGGAGGGAAGGGCACAGATACGCAGTATTTT. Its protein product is CASLNPGLAGGKGTDTQYF.

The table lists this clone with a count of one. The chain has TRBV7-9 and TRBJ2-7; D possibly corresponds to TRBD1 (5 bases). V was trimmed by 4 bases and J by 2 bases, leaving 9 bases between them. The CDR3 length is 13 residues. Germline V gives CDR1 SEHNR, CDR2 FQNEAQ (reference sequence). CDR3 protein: CASSWGSPYEQYF. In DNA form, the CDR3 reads TGTGCCAGCAGCTGGGGCTCCCCCTACGAGCAGTACTTC.

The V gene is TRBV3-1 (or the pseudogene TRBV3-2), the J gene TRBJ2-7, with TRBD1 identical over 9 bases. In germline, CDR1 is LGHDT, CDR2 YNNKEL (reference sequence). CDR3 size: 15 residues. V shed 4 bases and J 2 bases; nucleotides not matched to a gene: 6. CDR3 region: CASSPAGQGTYEQYF. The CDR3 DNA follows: TGTGCCAGCAGCCCGGCGGGACAGGGAACCTACGAGCAGTACTTC.

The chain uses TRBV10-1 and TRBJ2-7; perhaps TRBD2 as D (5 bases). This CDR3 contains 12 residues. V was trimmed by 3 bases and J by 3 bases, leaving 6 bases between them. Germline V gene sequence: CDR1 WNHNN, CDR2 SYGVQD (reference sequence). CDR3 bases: TGCGCCAGCAGTGACGGGGTCTACGAGCAGTACTTC. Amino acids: CASSDGVYEQYF.

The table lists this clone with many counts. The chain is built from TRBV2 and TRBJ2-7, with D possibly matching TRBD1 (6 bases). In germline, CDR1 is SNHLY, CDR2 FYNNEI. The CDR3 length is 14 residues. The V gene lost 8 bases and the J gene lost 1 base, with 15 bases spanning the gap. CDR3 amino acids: CASWGRGPSYEQYF. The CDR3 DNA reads TGTGCCAGCTGGGGCAGGGGCCCTTCCTACGAGCAGTACTTC.

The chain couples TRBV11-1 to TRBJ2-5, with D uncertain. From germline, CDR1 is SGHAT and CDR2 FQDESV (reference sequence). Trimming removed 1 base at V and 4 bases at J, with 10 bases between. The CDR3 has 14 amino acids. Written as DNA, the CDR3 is TGTGCCAGCAGCTTAGTGGCGTCGGGAGAGACCCAGTACTTC. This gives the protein CASSLVASGETQYF.

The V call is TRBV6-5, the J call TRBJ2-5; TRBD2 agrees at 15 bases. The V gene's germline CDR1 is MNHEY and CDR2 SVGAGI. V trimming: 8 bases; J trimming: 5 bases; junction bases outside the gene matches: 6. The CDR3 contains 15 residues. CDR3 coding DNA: TGTGCCAGCCGGACTAGCGGGAGGGCTTGGGAGACCCAGTACTTC. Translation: CASRTSGRAWETQYF.

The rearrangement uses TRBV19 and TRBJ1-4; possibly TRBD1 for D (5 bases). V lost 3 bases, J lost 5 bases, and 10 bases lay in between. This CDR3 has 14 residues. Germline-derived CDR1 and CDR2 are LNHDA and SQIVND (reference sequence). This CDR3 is CASSIDSANEKLFF. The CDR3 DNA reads TGTGCCAGTAGTATTGACAGCGCAAATGAAAAACTGTTTTTT.

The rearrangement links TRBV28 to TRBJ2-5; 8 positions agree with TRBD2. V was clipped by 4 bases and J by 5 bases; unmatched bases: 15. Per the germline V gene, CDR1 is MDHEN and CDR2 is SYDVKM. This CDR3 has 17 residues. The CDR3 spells CASSSSGTSIFRETQYF. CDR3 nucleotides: TGTGCCAGCAGTTCCTCCGGGACTAGTATCTTTAGGGAGACCCAGTACTTC.

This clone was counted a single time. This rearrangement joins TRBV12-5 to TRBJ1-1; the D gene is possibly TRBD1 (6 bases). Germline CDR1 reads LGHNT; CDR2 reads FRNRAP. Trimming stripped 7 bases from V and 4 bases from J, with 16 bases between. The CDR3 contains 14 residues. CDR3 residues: CASAIGGVGTEAFF. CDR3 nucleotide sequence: TGTGCTAGTGCCATAGGGGGTGTTGGCACTGAAGCTTTCTTT.

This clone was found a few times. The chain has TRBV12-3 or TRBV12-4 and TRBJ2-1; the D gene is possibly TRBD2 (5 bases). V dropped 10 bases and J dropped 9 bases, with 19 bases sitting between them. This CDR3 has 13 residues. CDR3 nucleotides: TGTGCCACCACGAGGACTCCCGGTGGTGAGCAGTTCTTC. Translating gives CATTRTPGGEQFF.

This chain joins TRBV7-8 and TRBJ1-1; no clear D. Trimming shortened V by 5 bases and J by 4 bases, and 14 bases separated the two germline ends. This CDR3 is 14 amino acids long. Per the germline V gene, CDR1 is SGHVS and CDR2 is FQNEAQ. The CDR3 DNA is TGTGCCAGCAGCGATTTTGCCCCGGGCACTGAAGCTTTCTTT. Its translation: CASSDFAPGTEAFF. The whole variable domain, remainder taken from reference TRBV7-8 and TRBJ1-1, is GAGVSQSPRYKVAKRGQDVALRCDPISGHVSLFWYQQALGQGPEFLTYFQNEAQLDKSGLPSDRFFAERPEGSVSTLKIQRTQQEDSAVYLCASSDFAPGTEAFFGQGTRLTVV.

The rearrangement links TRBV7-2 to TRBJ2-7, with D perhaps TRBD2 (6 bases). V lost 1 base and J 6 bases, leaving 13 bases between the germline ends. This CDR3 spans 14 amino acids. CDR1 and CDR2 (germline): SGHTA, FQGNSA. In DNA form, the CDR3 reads TGTGCCAGCAGCTTAGGGGCGGGGAGGACCGAGCAGTACTTC. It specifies CASSLGAGRTEQYF.

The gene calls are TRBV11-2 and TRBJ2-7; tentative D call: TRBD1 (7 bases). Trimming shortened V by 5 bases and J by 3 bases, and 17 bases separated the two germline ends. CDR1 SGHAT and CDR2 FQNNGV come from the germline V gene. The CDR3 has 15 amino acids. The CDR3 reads CASSIGYQGGYEQYF. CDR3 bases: TGTGCCAGCAGCATAGGGTACCAGGGGGGCTACGAGCAGTACTTC.

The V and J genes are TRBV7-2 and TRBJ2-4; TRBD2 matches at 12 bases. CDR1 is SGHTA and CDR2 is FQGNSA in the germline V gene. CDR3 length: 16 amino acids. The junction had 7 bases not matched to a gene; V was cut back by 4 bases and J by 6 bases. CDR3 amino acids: CASSSDWTSGTNIQYF. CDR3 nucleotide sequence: TGTGCCAGCAGCTCGGACTGGACTAGCGGGACAAACATTCAGTACTTC.

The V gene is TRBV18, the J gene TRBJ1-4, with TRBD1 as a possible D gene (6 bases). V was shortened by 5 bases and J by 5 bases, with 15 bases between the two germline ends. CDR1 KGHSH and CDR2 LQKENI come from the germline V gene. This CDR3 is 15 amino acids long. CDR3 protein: CASSETDSPNEKLFF. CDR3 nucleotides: TGTGCCAGCTCAGAGACGGACAGCCCGAATGAAAAACTGTTTTTT.